A single sample gave rise to the 14 T cell receptor beta chains below, sequenced in a study of T-cell reconstitution after alpha-beta-depleted transplantation in children. TCRbeta library construction was performed incorporating unique molecular identifiers. MiXCR, run by TCRdb on the PCR reads, gives a single entry per CDR3 protein. This sample has some 550,000 distinct CDR3 sequences; more than 20% occur once, and the top ten carry 12% to 15%. This material consisted of PBMCs, mostly from graft donor cells, taken 360 days after TCRalphabeta/CD19-depleted stem cell transplant. All receptors derive from a boy under two years old who had a stem cell transplant for acute myeloid leukemia, so the T cells may come from the graft donor.

As concerns this clonotype: This may be a read error, as it is one base from a much larger clone. The chain has TRBV29-1 and TRBJ2-4; 10 bases are shared with TRBD1. The DNA end favors TRBJ2-1, so the J call may be wrong. The CDR3 sequence is 17 residues long. Germline V lookup: CDR1 SQVTM, CDR2 ANQGSEA. The DNA for the CDR3 is TGCAGCGTTGCCCCGGGGAAGGGACAGGGGTTATTGAACATTCAGTTCTTC. This gives the protein CSVAPGKGQGLLNIQFF.

This clonotype appeared a few times. The chain's CDR3 is CASSQDFSLEQYV. CDR3 nucleotides: TGTGCCAGCAGCCAAGACTTCTCCCTCGAGCAGTACGTC. This chain uses TRBV14 with TRBJ2-7, with no clear D. The germline CDR1 and CDR2 sequences are SGHDN and FVKESK. V lost 0 bases and J 6 bases, leaving 9 bases between the germline ends. This CDR3 has 13 residues.

There are many counts of this clonotype. V is TRBV5-1 and J is TRBJ2-1; 12 positions agree with TRBD1. The ends lost 7 bases at V and 8 bases at J; junction bases unmatched: 13. The CDR3 length is 16 residues. Per the germline V gene, CDR1 is SGHRS and CDR2 is YFSETQ. CDR3 amino acids: CASLNEPGQGADEQFF. The CDR3, as DNA: TGCGCCAGCCTCAATGAACCGGGACAGGGGGCCGATGAGCAGTTCTTC.

The chain is built from TRBV6-2 or TRBV6-3 and TRBJ2-7; no clear D. This CDR3 region has 14 residues. Trimming pared 8 bases from V and 0 bases from J, leaving 14 bases between. Germline CDR1 is MNHEY and CDR2 is SVGEGT. DNA for the CDR3: TGTGCCAGCTCCTATCAGCCGAGCTCCTACGAGCAGTACTTC. Its protein product is CASSYQPSSYEQYF.

This clonotype was recorded many times. This chain uses TRBV27 with TRBJ2-1; the D is unclear. CDR1 is MNHEY and CDR2 is SMNVEV in the germline V gene (reference sequence). The CDR3 length is 12 residues. Trimming cost V 6 bases and J 7 bases, with 10 bases left between them. CDR3 protein: CASRSVLNEQFF. Here the CDR3 DNA reads TGTGCCAGCAGATCGGTCCTTAATGAGCAGTTCTTC.

This clonotype was seen many times. The CDR3 DNA sequence: TGTGCCAGCAGTTCGTACGGACACCCTCGTGGCTACACCTTC. This codes for CASSSYGHPRGYTF. The chain employs TRBV27 and TRBJ1-2; maybe TRBD1 (5 bases). From germline, CDR1 is MNHEY and CDR2 SMNVEV (reference sequence). The CDR3 length is 14 residues. The germline V and J ends were trimmed by 4 bases and 7 bases, with 16 bases remaining between them.

The rearrangement joins TRBV7-9 to TRBJ2-3; 11 bases fit TRBD2. The J segment lost 2 bases and the V segment lost 5 bases, leaving 6 bases of the junction unmatched. CDR3 size: 16 residues. Per the germline V gene, CDR1 is SEHNR and CDR2 is FQNEAQ (reference sequence). The CDR3, as DNA: TGTGCCAGCAGCCAGACTAGCGGGGCCTTCACAGATACGCAGTATTTT. Translated: CASSQTSGAFTDTQYF.

The chain combines TRBV7-6 with TRBJ1-6, with a possible D match to TRBD1 (5 bases). The CDR3 length is 14 residues. CDR1 SGHVS and CDR2 FNYEAQ come from the germline V gene. V shed 5 bases and J shed 8 bases, with 13 bases lying between them. In DNA form, the CDR3 reads TGTGCCAGCAGCCCGACAGTGGGTGATTCACCCCTCCACTTT. Translating it yields CASSPTVGDSPLHF. The variable domain in full, completed from reference TRBV7-6 and TRBJ1-6, reads GAGVSQSPRYKVTKRGQDVALRCDPISGHVSLYWYRQALGQGPEFLTYFNYEAQQDKSGLPNDRFSAERPEGSISTLTIQRTEQRDSAMYRCASSPTVGDSPLHFGNGTRLTVT.

This clonotype was counted at least ten times. This sequence joins TRBV20-1 and TRBJ2-2; D is unclear. This CDR3 has 12 amino acids. V was cut by 6 bases and J by 6 bases, with 11 bases left in between. Germline assignment: CDR1 DFQATT and CDR2 SNEGSKA (reference sequence). As DNA, the CDR3 is TGCAGTGCGCTTCGATCGGCCGGGGAGCTGTTTTTT. Translating gives CSALRSAGELFF.

The chain carries TRBV15 and TRBJ2-1, with 7 nucleotides matching TRBD1. V shed 0 bases and J 0 bases; nucleotides not matched to a gene: 8. This CDR3 region has 18 residues. Germline CDR1 is LNHNV and CDR2 is YYDKDF (reference sequence). This chain's CDR3 is CATSRDLLRDSSYNEQFF. In DNA, the CDR3 is TGTGCCACCAGCAGAGATCTTTTGAGGGACAGCTCCTACAATGAGCAGTTCTTC.

V usage is TRBV5-1 and J usage is TRBJ2-1; D ambiguous. Between the trimmed V and J ends, which lost 0 bases and 3 bases, there was a span of 7 bases. CDR1 is SGHRS, CDR2 YFSETQ, per germline. The CDR3 contains 14 residues. The CDR3: CASSLAGDYNEQFF. CDR3 coding DNA: TGCGCCAGCAGCTTGGCCGGAGACTACAATGAGCAGTTCTTC.

The chain uses TRBV6-5 and TRBJ2-5; a possible D gene is TRBD1 (6 bases). CDR3 length: 15 residues. CDR1 is MNHEY, CDR2 SVGAGI, per germline. Trimming left V 4 bases short and J 2 bases short, with 14 bases between. The CDR3 DNA sequence: TGTGCCAGCAGTTCCAGGGGTCGTGAGCAAGAGACCCAGTACTTC. This codes for CASSSRGREQETQYF.

Concerning this clonotype: This is likely a read error, given that the CDR3 carries no conserved phenylalanine or tryptophan at its end. The rearrangement joins TRBV11-3 to TRBJ1-1; 7 nucleotides line up with TRBD1. V lost 3 bases to trimming and J lost 4 bases; unmatched junction nucleotides: 14. Germline V lookup: CDR1 SGHNT, CDR2 YENEEA. The CDR3 loop spans 17 amino acids. CDR3 amino acids: CASSLGTASQRGTEAFC. The CDR3, as DNA: TGTGCCAGCAGCTTGGGGACAGCTTCTCAAAGGGGCACTGAAGCTTTCTGT.

The chain recombines TRBV7-9 with TRBJ2-1; 7 nucleotides align to TRBD1. J gave up 9 bases and V 3 bases, and 8 bases lay outside the gene matches. The CDR3 has 14 residues. Germline CDR1 is SEHNR and CDR2 is FQNEAQ (reference sequence). For the CDR3, the DNA is TGTGCCAGCAGCTTCGGACAGGCTAAGGCTGAGCAGTTCTTC. Its translation: CASSFGQAKAEQFF.